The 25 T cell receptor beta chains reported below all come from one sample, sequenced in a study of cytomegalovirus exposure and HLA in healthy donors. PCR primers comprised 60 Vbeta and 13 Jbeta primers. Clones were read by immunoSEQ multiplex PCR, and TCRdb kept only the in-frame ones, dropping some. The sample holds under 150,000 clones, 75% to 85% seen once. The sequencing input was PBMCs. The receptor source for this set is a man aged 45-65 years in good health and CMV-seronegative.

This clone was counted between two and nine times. CDR3 bases: TGTGCCAGCAGCAAAGCCGGGGTCGGACAGCCCCAGCATTTT. This encodes CASSKAGVGQPQHF. This sequence joins TRBV7-9 and TRBJ1-5; D ambiguous. The V and J ends lost 5 bases and 7 bases respectively, with 15 bases between them. Germline lookup yields CDR1 SEHNR and CDR2 FQNEAQ (reference sequence). The CDR3 runs to 14 residues. Full variable domain (outside the CDR3, taken from reference TRBV7-9 and TRBJ1-5): DTGVSQNPRHKITKRGQNVTFRCDPISEHNRLYWYRQTLGQGPEFLTYFQNEAQLEKSRLLSDRFSAERPKGSFSTLEIQRTEQGDSAMYLCASSKAGVGQPQHFGDGTRLSIL.

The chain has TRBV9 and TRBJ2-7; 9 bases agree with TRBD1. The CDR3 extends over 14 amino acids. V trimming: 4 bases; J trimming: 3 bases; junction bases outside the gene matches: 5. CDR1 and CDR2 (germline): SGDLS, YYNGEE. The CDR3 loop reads CASSPDRGNYEQYF. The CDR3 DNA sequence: TGTGCCAGCAGCCCGGACAGGGGAAACTACGAGCAGTACTTC.

The CDR3 sequence: CASSLGVGSTEAFF. The CDR3 DNA follows: TGTGCCAGCAGTTTAGGGGTAGGGAGCACTGAAGCTTTCTTT. This sequence joins TRBV27 and TRBJ1-1; D is unclear. Germline V gives CDR1 MNHEY, CDR2 SMNVEV (reference sequence). The CDR3 is 14 residues long. Trimming took off 2 bases at V and 4 bases at J, with 11 bases between the two ends.

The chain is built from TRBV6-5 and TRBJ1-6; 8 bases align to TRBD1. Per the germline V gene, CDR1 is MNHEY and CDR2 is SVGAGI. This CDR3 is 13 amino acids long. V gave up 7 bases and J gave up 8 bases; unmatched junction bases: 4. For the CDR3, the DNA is TGTGCCAGCAACGACAGGGGCCATTCACCCCTCCACTTT. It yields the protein CASNDRGHSPLHF.

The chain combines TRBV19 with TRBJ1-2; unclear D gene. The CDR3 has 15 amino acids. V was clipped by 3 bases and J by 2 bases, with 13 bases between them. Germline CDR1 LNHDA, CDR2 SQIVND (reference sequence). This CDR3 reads CASSIKAGSNYGYTF. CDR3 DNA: TGTGCCAGTAGTATTAAGGCAGGATCGAACTATGGCTACACCTTC.

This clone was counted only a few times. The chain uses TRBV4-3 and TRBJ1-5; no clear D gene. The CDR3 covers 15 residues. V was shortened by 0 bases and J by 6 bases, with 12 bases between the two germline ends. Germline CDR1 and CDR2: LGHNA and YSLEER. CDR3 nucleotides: TGCGCCAGCAGCCAAGACGGAGGGTTTGGTCAGCCCCAGCATTTT. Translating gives CASSQDGGFGQPQHF.

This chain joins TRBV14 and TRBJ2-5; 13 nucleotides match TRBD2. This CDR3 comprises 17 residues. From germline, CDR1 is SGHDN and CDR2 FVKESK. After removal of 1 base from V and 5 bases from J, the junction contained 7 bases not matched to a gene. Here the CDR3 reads CASSQARTSGGGETQYF. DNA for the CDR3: TGTGCCAGCAGCCAAGCACGGACTAGCGGGGGCGGGGAGACCCAGTACTTC.

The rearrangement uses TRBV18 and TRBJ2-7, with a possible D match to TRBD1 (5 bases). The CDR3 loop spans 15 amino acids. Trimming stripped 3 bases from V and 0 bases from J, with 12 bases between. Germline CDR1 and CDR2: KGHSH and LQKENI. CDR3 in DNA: TGTGCCAGCTCACCGGGGCCGATCCTCTCCTACGAGCAGTACTTC. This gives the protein CASSPGPILSYEQYF.

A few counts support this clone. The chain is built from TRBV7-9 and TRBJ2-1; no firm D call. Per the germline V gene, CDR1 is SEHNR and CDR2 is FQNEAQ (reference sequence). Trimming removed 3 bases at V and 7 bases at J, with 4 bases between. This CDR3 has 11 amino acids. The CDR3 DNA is TGTGCCAGCAGCTTTCGTAATGAGCAGTTCTTC. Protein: CASSFRNEQFF.

CDR3 bases: TGTGCCACCAGCAGAGACAGGGTCGCTGAAGCTTTCTTT. It translates to CATSRDRVAEAFF. The chain links TRBV15 to TRBJ1-1; D is possibly TRBD1 (5 bases). Germline V CDR1 and CDR2: LNHNV, YYDKDF (reference sequence). This CDR3 has 13 residues. V was cut by 0 bases and J by 6 bases, with 8 bases left in between.

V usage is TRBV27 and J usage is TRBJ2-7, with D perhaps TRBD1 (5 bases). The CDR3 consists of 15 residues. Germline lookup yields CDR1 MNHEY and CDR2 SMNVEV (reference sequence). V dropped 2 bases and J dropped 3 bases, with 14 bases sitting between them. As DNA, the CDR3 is TGTGCCAGCAGTTTAAGGGGTGGGCAGAACTACGAGCAGTACTTC. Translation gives CASSLRGGQNYEQYF.

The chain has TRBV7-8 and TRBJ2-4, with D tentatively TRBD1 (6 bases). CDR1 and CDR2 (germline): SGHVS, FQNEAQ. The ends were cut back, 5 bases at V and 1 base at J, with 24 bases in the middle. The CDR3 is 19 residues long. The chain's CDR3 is CASSERDIPRELAKNIQYF. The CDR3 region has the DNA TGTGCCAGCAGCGAGAGGGACATCCCCCGCGAGCTGGCCAAAAACATTCAGTACTTC.

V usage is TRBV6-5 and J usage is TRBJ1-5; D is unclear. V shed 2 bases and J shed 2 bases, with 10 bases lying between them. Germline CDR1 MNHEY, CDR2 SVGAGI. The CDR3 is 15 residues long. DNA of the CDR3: TGTGCCAGCAGTTACGGCCAAGGAGGCAATCAGCCCCAGCATTTT. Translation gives CASSYGQGGNQPQHF.

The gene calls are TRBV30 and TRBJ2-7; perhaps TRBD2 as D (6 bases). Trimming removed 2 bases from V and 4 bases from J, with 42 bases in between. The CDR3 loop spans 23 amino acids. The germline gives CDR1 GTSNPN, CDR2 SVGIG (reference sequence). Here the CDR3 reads CAWSNWGQIGGISGVTHGYEQYF. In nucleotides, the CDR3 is TGTGCCTGGAGTAATTGGGGCCAGATTGGGGGTATTTCGGGGGTAACACATGGGTACGAGCAGTACTTC.

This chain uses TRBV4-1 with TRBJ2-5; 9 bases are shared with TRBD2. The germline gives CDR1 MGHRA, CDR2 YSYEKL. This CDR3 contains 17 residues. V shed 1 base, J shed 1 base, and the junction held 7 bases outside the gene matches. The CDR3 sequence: CASSQVYSGGTQETQYF. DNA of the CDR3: TGCGCCAGCAGCCAAGTATATAGCGGGGGAACCCAAGAGACCCAGTACTTC.

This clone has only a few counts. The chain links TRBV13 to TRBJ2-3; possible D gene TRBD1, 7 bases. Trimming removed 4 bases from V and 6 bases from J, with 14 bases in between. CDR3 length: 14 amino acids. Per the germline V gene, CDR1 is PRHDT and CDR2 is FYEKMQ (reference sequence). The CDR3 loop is CASSYGGRGDTQYF. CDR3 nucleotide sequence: TGTGCCAGCAGCTACGGGGGCAGGGGGGATACGCAGTATTTT.

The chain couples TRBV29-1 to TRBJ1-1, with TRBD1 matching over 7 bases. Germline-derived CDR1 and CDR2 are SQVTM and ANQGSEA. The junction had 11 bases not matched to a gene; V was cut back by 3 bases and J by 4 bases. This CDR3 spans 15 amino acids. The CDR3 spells CSVERSTGFGTEAFF. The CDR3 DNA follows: TGCAGCGTTGAGAGGTCGACAGGGTTCGGCACTGAAGCTTTCTTT. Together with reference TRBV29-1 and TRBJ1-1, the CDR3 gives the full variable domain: SAVISQKPSRDICQRGTSLTIQCQVDSQVTMMFWYRQQPGQSLTLIATANQGSEATYESGFVIDKFPISRPNLTFSTLTVSNMSPEDSSIYLCSVERSTGFGTEAFFGQGTRLTVV.

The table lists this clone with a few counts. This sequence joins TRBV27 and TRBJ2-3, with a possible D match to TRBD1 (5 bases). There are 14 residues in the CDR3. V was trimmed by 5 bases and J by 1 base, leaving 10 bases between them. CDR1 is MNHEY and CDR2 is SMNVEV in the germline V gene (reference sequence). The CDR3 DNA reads TGTGCCAGCAGTAGGGGAAAAGGCACAGATACGCAGTATTTT. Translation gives CASSRGKGTDTQYF.

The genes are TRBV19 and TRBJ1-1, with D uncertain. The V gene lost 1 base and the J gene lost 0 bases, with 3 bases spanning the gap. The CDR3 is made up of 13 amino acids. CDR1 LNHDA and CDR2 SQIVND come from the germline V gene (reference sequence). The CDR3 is CASSIAVNTEAFF. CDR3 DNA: TGTGCCAGTAGTATAGCGGTGAACACTGAAGCTTTCTTT.

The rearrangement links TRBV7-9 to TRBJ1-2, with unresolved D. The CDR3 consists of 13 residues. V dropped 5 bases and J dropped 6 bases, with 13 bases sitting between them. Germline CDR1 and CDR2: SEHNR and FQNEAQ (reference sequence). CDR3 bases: TGTGCCAGCAGCCCCCGTGGGGAGAATGGCTACACCTTC. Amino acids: CASSPRGENGYTF.

Here the CDR3 DNA reads TGTGCCAGCAGTGATTACGGGGGGCTTCACAATGAGCAGTTCTTC. Translated: CASSDYGGLHNEQFF. V gene TRBV25-1 combines with J gene TRBJ2-1; D perhaps matches TRBD2 (7 bases). The CDR3 extends over 15 amino acids. Germline V gene sequence: CDR1 MGHDK, CDR2 SYGVNS. Trimming took off 3 bases at V and 5 bases at J, with 14 bases between the two ends.

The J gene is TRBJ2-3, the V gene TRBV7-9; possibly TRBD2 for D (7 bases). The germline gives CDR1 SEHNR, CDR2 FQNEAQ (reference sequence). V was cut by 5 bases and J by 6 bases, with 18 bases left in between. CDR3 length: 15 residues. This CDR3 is CASSPLLGGPDTQYF. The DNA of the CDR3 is TGTGCCAGCAGCCCTTTGCTGGGGGGGCCCGATACGCAGTATTTT.

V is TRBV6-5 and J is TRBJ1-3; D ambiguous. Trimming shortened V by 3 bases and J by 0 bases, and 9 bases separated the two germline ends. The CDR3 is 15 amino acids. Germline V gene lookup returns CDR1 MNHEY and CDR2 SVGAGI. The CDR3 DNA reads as TGTGCCAGCAGTTATGGCGGAGGCTCTGGAAACACCATATATTTT. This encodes CASSYGGGSGNTIYF.

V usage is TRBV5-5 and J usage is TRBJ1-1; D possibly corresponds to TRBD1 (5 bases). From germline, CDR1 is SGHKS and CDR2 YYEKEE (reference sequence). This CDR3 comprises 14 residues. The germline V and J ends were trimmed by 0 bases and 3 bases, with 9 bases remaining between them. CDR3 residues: CASSLAARDTEAFF. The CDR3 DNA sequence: TGTGCCAGCAGCTTGGCCGCCAGGGACACTGAAGCTTTCTTT.

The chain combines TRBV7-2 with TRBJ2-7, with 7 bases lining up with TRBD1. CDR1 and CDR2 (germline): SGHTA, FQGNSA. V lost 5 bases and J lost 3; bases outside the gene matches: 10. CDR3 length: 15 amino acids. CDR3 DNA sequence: TGTGCCAGCAGCCTCCAGGGGACAGCGGTCTACGAGCAGTACTTC. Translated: CASSLQGTAVYEQYF. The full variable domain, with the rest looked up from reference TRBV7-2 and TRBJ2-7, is GAGVSQSPSNKVTEKGKDVELRCDPISGHTALYWYRQSLGQGLEFLIYFQGNSAPDKSGLPSDRFSAERTGGSVSTLTIQRTQQEDSAVYLCASSLQGTAVYEQYFGPGTRLTVT.